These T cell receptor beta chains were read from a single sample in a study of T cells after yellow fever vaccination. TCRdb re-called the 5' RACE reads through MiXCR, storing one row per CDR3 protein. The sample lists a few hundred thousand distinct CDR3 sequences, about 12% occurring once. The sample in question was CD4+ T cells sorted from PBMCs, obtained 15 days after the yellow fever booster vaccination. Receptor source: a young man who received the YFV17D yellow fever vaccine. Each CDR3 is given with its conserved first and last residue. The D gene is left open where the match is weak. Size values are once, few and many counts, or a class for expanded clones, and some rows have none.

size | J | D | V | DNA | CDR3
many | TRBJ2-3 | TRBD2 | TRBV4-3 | TGCGCCAGCAGCCAAGATCGGAGGACTAGCGGGGGGCAGCAGTATTTT | CASSQDRRTSGGQQYF
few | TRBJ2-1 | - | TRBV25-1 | TGTGCCAGCAGTGAACAGGGTTTCTACAATGAGCAGTTCTTC | CASSEQGFYNEQFF
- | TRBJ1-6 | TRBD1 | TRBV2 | TGTGCCAGCAGTGAAGGGACAGGGCAGCATTCACCCCTCCACTTT | CASSEGTGQHSPLHF
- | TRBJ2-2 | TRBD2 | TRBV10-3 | TGTGCCATCAGTGATTACCGACGCGACGGGGGGTCGGGCACCGGGGAGCTGTTTTTT | CAISDYRRDGGSGTGELFF
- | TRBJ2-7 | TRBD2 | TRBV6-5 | TGTGCCAGCAGTTACTCAGGCGTATCTAGCGGGGGCTACGAGCAGTACTTC | CASSYSGVSSGGYEQYF
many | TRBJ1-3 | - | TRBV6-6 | TGTGCCAGCAGTTACGGGGGGTCGGGAAACACCATATATTTT | CASSYGGSGNTIYF
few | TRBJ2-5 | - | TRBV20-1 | TGCAGTGCTACGACAGATCCAGAGACCCAGTACTTC | CSATTDPETQYF
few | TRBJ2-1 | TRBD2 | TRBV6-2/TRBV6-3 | TGTGCCAGCCGGGAGGGGACCCGGGCGCAGTTCTTC | CASREGTRAQFF
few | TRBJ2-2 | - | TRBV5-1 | TGCGCCAGCAGCTTGGCCCTAGAGAAGCTGTTTTTT | CASSLALEKLFF
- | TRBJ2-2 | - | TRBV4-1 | TGCGCCAGCAGCCAAGATCCGGGGACATCGAACACCGGGGAGCTGTTTTTT | CASSQDPGTSNTGELFF
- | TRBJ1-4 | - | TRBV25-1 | TGTGCCAGCAGTGATGACAGGAATAATGAAAAACTGTTTTTT | CASSDDRNNEKLFF
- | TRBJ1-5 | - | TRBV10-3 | TGTGCCATCAGTGAGTATCAGTTAGGAGGAAGCAATCAGCCCCAGCATTTT | CAISEYQLGGSNQPQHF
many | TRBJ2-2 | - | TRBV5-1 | TGCGCCAGCAGCTCACAGGCGAACACCGGGGAGCTGTTTTTT | CASSSQANTGELFF
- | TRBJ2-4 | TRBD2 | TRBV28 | TGTGCCAGCAGTTTACCCGGTGGCGGGGGGGCCTGGGTGTACTTC | CASSLPGGGGAWVYF
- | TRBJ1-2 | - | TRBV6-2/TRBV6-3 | TGTGCCACCGGCGGGGGTACAAACTATGGCTACACCTTC | CATGGGTNYGYTF
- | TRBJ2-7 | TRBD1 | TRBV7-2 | TGTGCCAGCAGCTCAGACAGGGGTTCCTACGAGCAGTACTTC | CASSSDRGSYEQYF
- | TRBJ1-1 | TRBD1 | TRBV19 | TGTGCCAGTAGTATAGATCACGATCTTGGTCAGGGGGACACTGAAGCTTTCTTT | CASSIDHDLGQGDTEAFF
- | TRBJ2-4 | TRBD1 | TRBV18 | TGTGCCAGCGCCGACAGGGGCTTGGAAAACATTCAGTACTTC | CASADRGLENIQYF
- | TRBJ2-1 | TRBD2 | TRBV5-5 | TGTGCCAGCAGCTGGTCCCTGGGGGGGACCTACAATGAGCAGTTCTTC | CASSWSLGGTYNEQFF
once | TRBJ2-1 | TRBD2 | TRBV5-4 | TGTGCCAGCAGCTTGCAGGCGGGGGGCTCCTACAATGAGCAGTTCTTC | CASSLQAGGSYNEQFF
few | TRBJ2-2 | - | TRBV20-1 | TGCAGTGCAAAGCCGGGGGTCACCGGGGAGCTGTTTTTT | CSAKPGVTGELFF
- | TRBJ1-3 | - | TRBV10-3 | TGTGCCATCAGTGAGTCGGCAGGGTTCACCTCTGGAAACACCATATATTTT | CAISESAGFTSGNTIYF
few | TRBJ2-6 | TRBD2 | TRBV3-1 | TGTGCCAGCAGCCAAGCCCCCAGCGGGGCGATCTCTGGGGCCAACGTCCTGACTTTC | CASSQAPSGAISGANVLTF
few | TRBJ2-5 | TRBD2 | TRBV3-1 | TGTGCCAGCAGCCAAGACGGACTAGCTCAAGAGACCCAGTACTTC | CASSQDGLAQETQYF
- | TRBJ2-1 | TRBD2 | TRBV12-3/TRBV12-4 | TGTGCCAGCAGCCCCGGGGGGGCGGGCTCCTACAATGAGCAGTTCTTC | CASSPGGAGSYNEQFF
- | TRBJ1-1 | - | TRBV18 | TGTGCCAGCTCACCGGGACTACAGGGCTACACTGAAGCTTTCTTT | CASSPGLQGYTEAFF
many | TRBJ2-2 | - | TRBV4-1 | TGCGCCAGCAGCCAAGATCCTCGTGCCGGGGAGCTGTTTTTT | CASSQDPRAGELFF
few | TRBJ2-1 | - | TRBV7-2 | TGTGCCAGCAGCTTATCGGCCTCCTACAATGAGCAGTTCTTC | CASSLSASYNEQFF
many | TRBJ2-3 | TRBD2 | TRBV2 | TGTGCCAGCAGTCAAAAGCGGGGGGGCCCAGATACGCAGTATTTT | CASSQKRGGPDTQYF
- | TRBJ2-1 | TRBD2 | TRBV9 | TGTGCCAGCAGCGTGCCGGGGGGAGGTCTAAGTGAGCAGTTCTTC | CASSVPGGGLSEQFF
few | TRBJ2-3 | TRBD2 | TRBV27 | TGTGCCAGCAGTAACCGACTAGCGGGTTATCTAGATACGCAGTATTTT | CASSNRLAGYLDTQYF
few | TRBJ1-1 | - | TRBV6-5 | TGTGCCAGCAGGGTGGGGGGGCCTAGGAACACTGAAGCTTTCTTT | CASRVGGPRNTEAFF
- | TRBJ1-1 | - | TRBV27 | TGTGCCAGCACCGCCACCCGACGGTCGAACACTGAAGCTTTCTTT | CASTATRRSNTEAFF
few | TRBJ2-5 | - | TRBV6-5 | TGTGCCAGCAGTCGGGGAGCCCTCGGGACCCAGTACTTC | CASSRGALGTQYF
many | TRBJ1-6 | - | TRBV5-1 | TGCGCCAGTTGCAAGGAGGGGAATTCACCCCTCCACTTT | CASCKEGNSPLHF
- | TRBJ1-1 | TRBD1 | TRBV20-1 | TGCAGTGCCTTGGCGAGACAGGGTCGAGCTTCTGAAGCTTTCTTT | CSALARQGRASEAFF
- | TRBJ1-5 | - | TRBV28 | TGTGCCAGCAGCTCCCCGGGTTTAGCCCAGCATTTT | CASSSPGLAQHF
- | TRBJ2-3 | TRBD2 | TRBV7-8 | TGTGCCAGCAGCTTAGTGGCAGCGGGGCCTTTCACAGATACGCAGTATTTT | CASSLVAAGPFTDTQYF
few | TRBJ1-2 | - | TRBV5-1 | TGCGCCAGCAGCTTGGACACCTCGGGAGGCTACACCTTC | CASSLDTSGGYTF
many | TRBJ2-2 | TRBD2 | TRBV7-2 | TGTGCCAGCAGCTCTCAGCGGGGGGGCCGAGGCACCGGGGAGCTGTTTTTT | CASSSQRGGRGTGELFF
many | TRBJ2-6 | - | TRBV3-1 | TGTGCCAGCAGCCTCGCCTCTGGGGCCAACGTCCTGACTTTC | CASSLASGANVLTF
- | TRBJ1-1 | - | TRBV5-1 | TGCGCCAGCAGCTTGGGAGTTTCAGCTGCATTTGAAGCTTTCTTT | CASSLGVSAAFEAFF
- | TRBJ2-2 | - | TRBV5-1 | TGCGCCAGCAGCACGACGACCAGAACCGGGGAGCTGTTTTTT | CASSTTTRTGELFF
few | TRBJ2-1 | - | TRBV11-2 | TGTGCCAGCAGCTTAACGGGACAAAATACCAATGAGCAGTTCTTC | CASSLTGQNTNEQFF
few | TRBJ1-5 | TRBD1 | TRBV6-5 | TGTGCCAGCAGTAGACAGGGGGTGGGTGGGCAGCCCCAGCATTTT | CASSRQGVGGQPQHF
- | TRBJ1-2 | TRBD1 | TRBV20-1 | TGCAGTGCTAGAAATCAGGGGGAAGCTGGCTACACCTTC | CSARNQGEAGYTF
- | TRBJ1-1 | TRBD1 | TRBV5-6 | TGTGCCAGCAGCTGGAGGGACAGGGGAGGACTCGGTCTGACTGAAGCTTTCTTT | CASSWRDRGGLGLTEAFF
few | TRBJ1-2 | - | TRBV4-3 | TGCGCCAGCAGCCAAGATAGGCTCGTCTATGGCTACACCTTC | CASSQDRLVYGYTF
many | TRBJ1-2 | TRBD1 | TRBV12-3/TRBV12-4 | TGTGCCAGCAGCTGGGGGACAGGGCCTCTCTATGGCTACACCTTC | CASSWGTGPLYGYTF
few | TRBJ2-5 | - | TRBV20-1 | TGCAGTGCTGGAGGGGGTTTCGCGGGGGCCCACCAAGAGACCCAGTACTTC | CSAGGGFAGAHQETQYF
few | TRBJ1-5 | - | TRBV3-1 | TGTGCCAGCAGCCACAGCAGGGGCAATCAGCCCCAGCATTTT | CASSHSRGNQPQHF
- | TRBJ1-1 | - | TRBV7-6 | TGTGCCAGCAGCTTAGCGAAGACAGTTAGGATGAACACTGAAGCTTTCTTT | CASSLAKTVRMNTEAFF
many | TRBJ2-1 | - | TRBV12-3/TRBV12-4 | TGTGCCAGCAGTTTAGCGGCCCAGGGGAGCTCCTACAATGAGCAGTTCTTC | CASSLAAQGSSYNEQFF
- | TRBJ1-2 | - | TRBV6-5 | TGTGCCAGCCTGGGACAATTCCATGGCTACACCTTC | CASLGQFHGYTF